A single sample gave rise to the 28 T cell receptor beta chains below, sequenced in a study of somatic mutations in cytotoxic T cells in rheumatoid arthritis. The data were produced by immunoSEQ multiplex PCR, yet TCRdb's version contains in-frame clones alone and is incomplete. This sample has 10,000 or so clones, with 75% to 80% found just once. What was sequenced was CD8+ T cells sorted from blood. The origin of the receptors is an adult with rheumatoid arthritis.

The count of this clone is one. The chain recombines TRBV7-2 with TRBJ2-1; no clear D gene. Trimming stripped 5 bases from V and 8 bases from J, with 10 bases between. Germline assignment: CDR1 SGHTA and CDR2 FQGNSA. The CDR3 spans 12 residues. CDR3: CASSPGLDEQFF. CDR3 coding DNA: TGTGCCAGCAGCCCAGGCCTAGATGAGCAGTTCTTC.

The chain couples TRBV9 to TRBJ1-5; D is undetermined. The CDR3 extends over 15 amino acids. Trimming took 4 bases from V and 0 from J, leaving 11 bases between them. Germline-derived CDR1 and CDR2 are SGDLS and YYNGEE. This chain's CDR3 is CASSSLGNSNQPQHF. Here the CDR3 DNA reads TGTGCCAGCAGCTCTCTCGGGAATAGCAATCAGCCCCAGCATTTT.

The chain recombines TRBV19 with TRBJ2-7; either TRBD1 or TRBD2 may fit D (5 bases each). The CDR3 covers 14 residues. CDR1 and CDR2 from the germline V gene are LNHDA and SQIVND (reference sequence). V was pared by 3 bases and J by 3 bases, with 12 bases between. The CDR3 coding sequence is TGTGCCAGTAGTATCGGGACCTCCGTCTACGAGCAGTACTTC. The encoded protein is CASSIGTSVYEQYF. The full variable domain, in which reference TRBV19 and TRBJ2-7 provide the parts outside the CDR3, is DGGITQSPKYLFRKEGQNVTLSCEQNLNHDAMYWYRQDPGQGLRLIYYSQIVNDFQKGDIAEGYSVSREKKESFPLTVTSAQKNPTAFYLCASSIGTSVYEQYFGPGTRLTVT.

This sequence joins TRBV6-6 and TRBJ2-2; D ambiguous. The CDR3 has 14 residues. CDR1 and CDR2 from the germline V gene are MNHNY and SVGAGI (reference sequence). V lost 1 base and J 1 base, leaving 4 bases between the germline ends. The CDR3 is CASSYFVNTGELFF. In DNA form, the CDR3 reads TGTGCCAGCAGTTACTTCGTGAACACCGGGGAGCTGTTTTTT.

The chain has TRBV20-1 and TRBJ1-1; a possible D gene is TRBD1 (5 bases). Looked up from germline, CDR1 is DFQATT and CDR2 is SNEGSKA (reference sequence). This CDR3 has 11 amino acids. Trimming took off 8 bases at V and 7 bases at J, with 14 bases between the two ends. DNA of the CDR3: TGCAGTTCCCTCGGGGGGGTTGAAGCTTTCTTT. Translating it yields CSSLGGVEAFF.

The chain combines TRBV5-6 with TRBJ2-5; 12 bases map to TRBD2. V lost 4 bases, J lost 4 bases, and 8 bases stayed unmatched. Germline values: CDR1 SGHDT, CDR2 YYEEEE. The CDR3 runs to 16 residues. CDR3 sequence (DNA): TGTGCCAGCAGCCTCAGACTAGCGGGAGTGGGAGAGACCCAGTACTTC. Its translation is CASSLRLAGVGETQYF.

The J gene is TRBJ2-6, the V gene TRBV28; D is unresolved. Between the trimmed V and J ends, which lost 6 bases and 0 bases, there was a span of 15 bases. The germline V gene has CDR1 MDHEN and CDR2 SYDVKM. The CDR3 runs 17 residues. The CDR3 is CASSPQVRYSGANVLTF. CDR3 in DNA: TGTGCCAGCAGCCCTCAGGTGAGATACTCTGGGGCCAACGTCCTGACTTTC.

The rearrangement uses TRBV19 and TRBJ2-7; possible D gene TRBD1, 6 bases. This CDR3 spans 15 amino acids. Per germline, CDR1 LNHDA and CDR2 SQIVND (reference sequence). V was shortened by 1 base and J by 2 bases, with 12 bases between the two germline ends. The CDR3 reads CASSIGAGETYEQYF. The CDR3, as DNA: TGTGCCAGTAGTATAGGGGCAGGGGAAACCTACGAGCAGTACTTC.

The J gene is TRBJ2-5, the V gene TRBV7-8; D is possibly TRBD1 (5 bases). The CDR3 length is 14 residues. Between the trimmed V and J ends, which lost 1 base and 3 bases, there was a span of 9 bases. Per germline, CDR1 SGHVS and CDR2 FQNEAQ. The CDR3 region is CASSLVGREETQYF. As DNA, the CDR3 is TGTGCCAGCAGCTTAGTTGGCAGGGAAGAGACCCAGTACTTC.

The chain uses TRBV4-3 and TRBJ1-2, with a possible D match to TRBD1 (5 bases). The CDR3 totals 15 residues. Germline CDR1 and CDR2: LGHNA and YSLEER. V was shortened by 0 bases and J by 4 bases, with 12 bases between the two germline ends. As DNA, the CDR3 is TGCGCCAGCAGCCAAGATTGGGACCAGAGCTATGGCTACACCTTC. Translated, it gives CASSQDWDQSYGYTF.

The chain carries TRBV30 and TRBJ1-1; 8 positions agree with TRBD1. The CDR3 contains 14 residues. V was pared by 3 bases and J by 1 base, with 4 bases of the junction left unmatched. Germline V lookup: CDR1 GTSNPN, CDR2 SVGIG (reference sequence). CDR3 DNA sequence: TGTGCCTGGAGGGGCGGACAGGGGAACACTGAAGCTTTCTTT. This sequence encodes CAWRGGQGNTEAFF.

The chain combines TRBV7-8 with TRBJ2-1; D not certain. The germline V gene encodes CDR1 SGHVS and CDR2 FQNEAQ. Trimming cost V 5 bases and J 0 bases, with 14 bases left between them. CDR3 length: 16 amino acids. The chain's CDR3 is CASSQNRESSYNEQFF. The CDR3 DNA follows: TGTGCCAGCAGCCAGAACAGAGAGAGCTCCTACAATGAGCAGTTCTTC.

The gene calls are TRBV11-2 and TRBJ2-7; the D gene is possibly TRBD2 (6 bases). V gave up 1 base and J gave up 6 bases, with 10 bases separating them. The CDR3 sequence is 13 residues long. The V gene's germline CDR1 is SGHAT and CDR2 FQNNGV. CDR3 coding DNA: TGTGCCAGCAGCTTAGGGAGGGGAGGCGAGCAGTACTTC. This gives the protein CASSLGRGGEQYF. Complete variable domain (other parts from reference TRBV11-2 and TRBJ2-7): EAGVAQSPRYKIIEKRQSVAFWCNPISGHATLYWYQQILGQGPKLLIQFQNNGVVDDSQLPKDRFSAERLKGVDSTLKIQPAKLEDSAVYLCASSLGRGGEQYFGPGTRLTVT.

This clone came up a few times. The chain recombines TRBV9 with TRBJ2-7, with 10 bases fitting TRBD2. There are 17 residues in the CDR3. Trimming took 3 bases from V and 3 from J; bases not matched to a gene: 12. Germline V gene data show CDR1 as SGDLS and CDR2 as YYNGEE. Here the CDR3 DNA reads TGTGCCAGCAGCGCCGGGACTAGCGTACTGAATCTCTACGAGCAGTACTTC. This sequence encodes CASSAGTSVLNLYEQYF.

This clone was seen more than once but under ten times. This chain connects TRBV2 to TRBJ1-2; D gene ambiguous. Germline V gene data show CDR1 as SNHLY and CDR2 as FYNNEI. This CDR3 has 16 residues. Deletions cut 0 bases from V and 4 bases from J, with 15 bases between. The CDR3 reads CASSEALIQTGYGYTF. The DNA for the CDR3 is TGTGCCAGCAGTGAAGCGCTTATCCAGACGGGCTATGGCTACACCTTC.

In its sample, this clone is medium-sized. CDR3 bases: TGTGCCAGTAGTATAGCGGCAGGCGGAGAGCAGTACTTC. It yields the protein CASSIAAGGEQYF. This chain uses TRBV19 with TRBJ2-7; D call uncertain. V was pared by 1 base and J by 7 bases, with 11 bases between. The CDR3 loop spans 13 amino acids. Germline V gene lookup returns CDR1 LNHDA and CDR2 SQIVND (reference sequence).

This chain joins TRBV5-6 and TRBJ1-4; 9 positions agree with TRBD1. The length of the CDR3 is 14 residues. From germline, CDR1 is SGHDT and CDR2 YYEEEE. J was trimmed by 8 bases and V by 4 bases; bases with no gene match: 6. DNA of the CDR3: TGTGCCAGCAGCCCGGGACAGGGAGGCGAAAAACTGTTTTTT. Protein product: CASSPGQGGEKLFF.

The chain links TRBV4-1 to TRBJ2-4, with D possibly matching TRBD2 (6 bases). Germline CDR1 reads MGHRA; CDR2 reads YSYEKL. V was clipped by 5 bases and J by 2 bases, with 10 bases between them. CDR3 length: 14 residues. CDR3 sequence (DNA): TGCGCCAGCAGCTTCCGGGACTCCAAAAACATTCAGTACTTC. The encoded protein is CASSFRDSKNIQYF.

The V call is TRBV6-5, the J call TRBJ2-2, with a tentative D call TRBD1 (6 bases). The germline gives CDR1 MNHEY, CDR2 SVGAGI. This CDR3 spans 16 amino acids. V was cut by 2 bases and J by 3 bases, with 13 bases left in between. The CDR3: CASSYGDNGDTGELFF. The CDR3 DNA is TGTGCCAGCAGTTACGGGGACAACGGGGACACCGGGGAGCTGTTTTTT.

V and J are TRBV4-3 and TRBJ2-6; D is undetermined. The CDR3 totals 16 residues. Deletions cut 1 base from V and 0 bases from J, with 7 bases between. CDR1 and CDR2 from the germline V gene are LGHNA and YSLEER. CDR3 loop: CASSQVRGSGANVLTF. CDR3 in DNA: TGCGCCAGCAGCCAAGTCCGAGGCTCTGGGGCCAACGTCCTGACTTTC.

The DNA for the CDR3 is TGCAGCGTTGAGTTTCGGCGGGAGGGGGTCTACGAGCAGTACTTC. Amino acids: CSVEFRREGVYEQYF. The rearrangement links TRBV29-1 to TRBJ2-7, with TRBD2 matching 9 bases. This CDR3 region has 15 residues. The V gene end was trimmed by 3 bases and the J gene end by 3 bases; junction bases not matched to a gene: 9. CDR1 is SQVTM and CDR2 is ANQGSEA in the germline V gene.

The CDR3 is CASGLGPGMNGYTF. The CDR3 DNA sequence: TGTGCTAGTGGTTTGGGCCCCGGGATGAATGGCTACACCTTC. The gene calls are TRBV12-5 and TRBJ1-2; D ambiguous. Trimming removed 1 base from V and 6 bases from J, with 12 bases in between. This CDR3 comprises 14 residues. Per germline, CDR1 LGHNT and CDR2 FRNRAP.

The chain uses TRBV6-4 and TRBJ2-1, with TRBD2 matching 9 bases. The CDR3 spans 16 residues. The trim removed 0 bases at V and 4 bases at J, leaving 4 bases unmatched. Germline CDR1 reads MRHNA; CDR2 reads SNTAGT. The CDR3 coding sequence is TGTGCCAGCAGTGACTCCCCTAGCGGGAATTACAATGAGCAGTTCTTC. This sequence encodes CASSDSPSGNYNEQFF.

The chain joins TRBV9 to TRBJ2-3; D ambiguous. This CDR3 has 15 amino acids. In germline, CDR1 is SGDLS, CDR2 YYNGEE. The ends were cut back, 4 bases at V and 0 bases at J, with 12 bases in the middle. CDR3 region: CASSTRGSSTDTQYF. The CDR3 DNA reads TGTGCCAGCAGCACTCGTGGTAGTAGCACAGATACGCAGTATTTT. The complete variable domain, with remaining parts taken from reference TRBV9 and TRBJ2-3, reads DSGVTQTPKHLITATGQRVTLRCSPRSGDLSVYWYQQSLDQGLQFLIQYYNGEERAKGNILERFSAQQFPDLHSELNLSSLELGDSALYFCASSTRGSSTDTQYFGPGTRLTVL.

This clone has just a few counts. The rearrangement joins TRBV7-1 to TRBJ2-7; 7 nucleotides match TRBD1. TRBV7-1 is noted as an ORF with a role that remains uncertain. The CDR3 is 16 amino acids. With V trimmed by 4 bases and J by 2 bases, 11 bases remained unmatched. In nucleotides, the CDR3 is TGTGCCAGCAGCTTAGAGTACAGGGGAGAGGCCTACGAGCAGTACTTC. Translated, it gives CASSLEYRGEAYEQYF.

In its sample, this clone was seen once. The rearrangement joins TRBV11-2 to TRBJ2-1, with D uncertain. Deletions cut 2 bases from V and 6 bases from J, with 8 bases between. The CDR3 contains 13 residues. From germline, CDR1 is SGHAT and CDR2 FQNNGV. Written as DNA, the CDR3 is TGTGCCAGCAGCTTAAACCCGGGCAATGAGCAGTTCTTC. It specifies CASSLNPGNEQFF.

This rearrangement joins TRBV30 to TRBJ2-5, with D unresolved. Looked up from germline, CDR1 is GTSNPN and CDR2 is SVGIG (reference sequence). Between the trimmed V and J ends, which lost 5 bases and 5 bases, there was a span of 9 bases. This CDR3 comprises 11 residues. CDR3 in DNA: TGTGCCTGGGGGTATTGGGAGACCCAGTACTTC. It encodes CAWGYWETQYF.

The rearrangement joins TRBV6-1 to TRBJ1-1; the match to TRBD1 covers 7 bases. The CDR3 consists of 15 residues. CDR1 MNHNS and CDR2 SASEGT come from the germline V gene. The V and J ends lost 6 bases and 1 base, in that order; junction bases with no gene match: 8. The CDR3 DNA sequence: TGTGCCAGCAGCTATCGGGACAGCTGGAACACTGAAGCTTTCTTT. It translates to CASSYRDSWNTEAFF.